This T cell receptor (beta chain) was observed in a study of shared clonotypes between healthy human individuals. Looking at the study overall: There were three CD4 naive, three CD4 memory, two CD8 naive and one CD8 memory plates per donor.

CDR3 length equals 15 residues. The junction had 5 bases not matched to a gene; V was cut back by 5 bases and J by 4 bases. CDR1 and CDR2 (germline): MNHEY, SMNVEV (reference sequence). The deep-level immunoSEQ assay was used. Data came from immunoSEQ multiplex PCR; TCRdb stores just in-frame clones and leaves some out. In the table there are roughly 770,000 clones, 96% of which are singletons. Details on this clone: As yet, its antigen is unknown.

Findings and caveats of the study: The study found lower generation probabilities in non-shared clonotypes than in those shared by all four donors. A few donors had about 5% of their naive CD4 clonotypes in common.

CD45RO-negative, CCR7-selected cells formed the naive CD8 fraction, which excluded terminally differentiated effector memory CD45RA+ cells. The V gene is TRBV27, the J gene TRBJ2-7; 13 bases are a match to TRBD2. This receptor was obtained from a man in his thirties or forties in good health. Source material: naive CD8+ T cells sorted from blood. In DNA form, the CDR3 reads TGTGCCAGCAGTGCCGGGACTAGCGGGAAGTACGAGCAGTACTTC. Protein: CASSAGTSGKYEQYF.